Listed here is a single T cell receptor (beta chain). Germline trimming cut 3 bases from V and 4 bases from J; bases unmatched to any gene: 6. Germline values: CDR1 SGDLS, CDR2 YYNGEE. The CDR3 runs to 17 residues. This sample was taken from a study of shared T cell receptors in the human thymus. Libraries were prepared by immunoSEQ multiplex PCR; TCRdb keeps only in-frame clonotypes and omits some of them. Here the sample spans about 660,000 clones, around nine tenths being singletons. A further study also used this sample, focusing on human thymus T cells. This second study says: In corrective heart surgery, resections were taken, and these provided the thymus tissue. In thymic and blood repertoires alike, V and J usage looked biased. Thymic repertoires overlap heavily among unrelated individuals, related research has reported.

The specimen sequenced was thymocytes. The TCR comes from a boy less than two years old with a congenital heart defect. The chain is built from TRBV9 and TRBJ2-1, with TRBD2 matching over 14 bases. CDR3 sequence reads: CASSAGTSGSAYNEQFF. The CDR3, as DNA: TGTGCCAGCAGCGCAGGGACTAGCGGGAGTGCATACAATGAGCAGTTCTTC. Using reference TRBV9 and TRBJ2-1 for the parts outside the CDR3, the full variable domain is DSGVTQTPKHLITATGQRVTLRCSPRSGDLSVYWYQQSLDQGLQFLIQYYNGEERAKGNILERFSAQQFPDLHSELNLSSLELGDSALYFCASSAGTSGSAYNEQFFGPGTRLTVL.